This entry features one T cell receptor beta chain sequence. This entry is derived from a study of cytomegalovirus exposure and HLA in healthy donors. V was trimmed by 7 bases and J by 2 bases, leaving 18 bases between them. There are 16 residues in the CDR3. The germline CDR1 and CDR2 sequences are SNHLY and FYNNEI. With 60 Vbeta and 13 Jbeta primers, the PCR was carried out. This table comes from immunoSEQ multiplex PCR, and its TCRdb copy is limited to in-frame clones, with some not included. The sample records roughly 200,000 clones, 80% to 85% being singletons. The TCR sequence derives from a man in his fifties or sixties in good health and CMV-seronegative. The J gene is TRBJ1-3, the V gene TRBV2; perhaps TRBD1 as D (6 bases). Sequenced material: PBMCs. The CDR3 coding sequence is TGTGCCAGCAAGAAGGGGACAACGCTTGCTGGAAACACCATATATTTT. Amino acid sequence: CASKKGTTLAGNTIYF.